These 15 T cell receptor beta chains came from one sample sequenced in a study of blood T cell repertoires in COVID-19. The repertoire was sequenced with immunoSEQ multiplex PCR; TCRdb's copy has only in-frame clones and lacks some. There are about 140,000 clones in the sample; roughly 76% occur only once, and roughly 9% lies in the top ten. Sample: peripheral blood. These TCRs come from a woman aged 45-65 years with active or convalescent COVID-19.

This chain connects TRBV19 to TRBJ1-6; TRBD1 agrees at 7 bases. This CDR3 is 14 amino acids long. The V gene end was trimmed by 6 bases and the J gene end by 10 bases; junction bases not matched to a gene: 9. Germline CDR1 and CDR2: LNHDA and SQIVND (reference sequence). In DNA form, the CDR3 reads TGTGCCAGTAGATTTACAGGGGAGCAGTCACCCCTCCACTTT. It specifies CASRFTGEQSPLHF.

This chain links TRBV6-2 or TRBV6-3 with TRBJ1-4; 7 bases are shared with TRBD1. J lost 6 bases, V lost 5 bases, and 18 bases had no gene match. Germline V gene sequence: CDR1 MNHEY, CDR2 SVGEGT. The CDR3 loop spans 18 amino acids. CDR3 DNA: TGTGCCAGCAGTGACCGGGACAGAATCTCCCGGGGGTATGAAAAACTGTTTTTT. Residues: CASSDRDRISRGYEKLFF.

The CDR3, as DNA: TGTGCCAGCAGCTTATTAGGGGTCAACACTGAAGCTTTCTTT. Translated: CASSLLGVNTEAFF. The chain has TRBV5-4 and TRBJ1-1, with D perhaps matching TRBD1 (5 bases). Trimming took 2 bases from V and 2 from J, leaving 10 bases between them. The CDR3 extends over 14 amino acids. CDR1 is SGHNT, CDR2 YYREEE, per germline (reference sequence).

The genes are TRBV5-8 and TRBJ1-3; TRBD1 might be the D (5 bases). The CDR3 spans 16 residues. Trimming removed 5 bases from V and 5 bases from J, with 20 bases in between. Germline CDR1 SGHTS, CDR2 YDEGEE. CDR3 residues: CASSQITGKGRNTIYF. CDR3 bases: TGTGCCAGCAGTCAAATTACAGGAAAGGGCAGAAACACCATATATTTT.

In this sample, this clone turned up a few times. V and J are TRBV11-2 and TRBJ2-1, with D uncertain. Germline CDR1 reads SGHAT; CDR2 reads FQNNGV. CDR3 length: 18 residues. V was pared by 0 bases and J by 0 bases, with 15 bases between. CDR3 sequence reads: CASSLDRGGLSSYNEQFF. Here the CDR3 DNA reads TGTGCCAGCAGCTTAGATCGCGGTGGCCTCAGCTCCTACAATGAGCAGTTCTTC.

The V call is TRBV7-2, the J call TRBJ2-1; 7 bases line up with TRBD1. Germline V gene sequence: CDR1 SGHTA, CDR2 FQGNSA. With 4 bases clipped from V and 8 bases from J, the junction kept 17 bases outside the gene matches. The CDR3 loop spans 17 amino acids. The CDR3 here is CASSSGERGPRMDEQFF. CDR3 nucleotide sequence: TGTGCCAGCAGCTCTGGGGAGAGGGGGCCTCGAATGGATGAGCAGTTCTTC.

The rearrangement uses TRBV28 and TRBJ1-5; 7 bases match TRBD1. V was pared by 4 bases and J by 9 bases, with 9 bases of the junction left unmatched. This CDR3 spans 14 amino acids. The germline CDR1 and CDR2 sequences are MDHEN and SYDVKM. CDR3 residues: CASSSPQGQRPQHF. For the CDR3, the DNA is TGTGCCAGCAGTTCCCCACAGGGGCAAAGGCCCCAGCATTTT.

This rearrangement joins TRBV7-9 to TRBJ2-7; TRBD1 agrees at 9 bases. Germline values: CDR1 SEHNR, CDR2 FQNEAQ (reference sequence). The CDR3 has 15 amino acids. The trim removed 0 bases at V and 3 bases at J, leaving 3 bases unmatched. The CDR3 nucleotides read TGTGCCAGCAGCTTAGCCGGGACAGGGCGCTACGAGCAGTACTTC. Amino acids: CASSLAGTGRYEQYF.

As to this clone: Other nucleotide sequences in the sample specify the same CDR3. This chain uses TRBV18 with TRBJ2-5, with unresolved D. CDR3 length equals 13 residues. V lost 2 bases to trimming and J lost 1 base, with 5 bases between them. The V gene's germline CDR1 is KGHSH and CDR2 LQKENI. The CDR3 protein is CASSPGLQETQYF. The CDR3 coding sequence is TGTGCCAGCTCACCAGGCCTCCAAGAGACCCAGTACTTC.

V and J are TRBV7-6 and TRBJ2-5; a weak D match, TRBD2 (6 bases). The germline V gene has CDR1 SGHVS and CDR2 FNYEAQ. The CDR3 spans 16 residues. V was trimmed by 4 bases and J by 1 base, leaving 16 bases between them. The CDR3 DNA follows: TGTGCCAGCAGCTCCGGGCGGGGAAGGGGCCAAGAGACCCAGTACTTC. Protein sequence: CASSSGRGRGQETQYF.

The chain combines TRBV11-1 with TRBJ2-1; the match to TRBD2 covers 7 bases. The CDR3 runs to 16 residues. Germline V lookup: CDR1 SGHAT, CDR2 FQDESV (reference sequence). The J segment lost 0 bases and the V segment lost 1 base, leaving 3 bases of the junction unmatched. DNA for the CDR3: TGTGCCAGCAGCTTAGAGGGCGGGAGCTCCTACAATGAGCAGTTCTTC. It encodes CASSLEGGSSYNEQFF.

V usage is TRBV11-2 and J usage is TRBJ1-6; D not resolved. Germline loops: CDR1 SGHAT, CDR2 FQNNGV. The CDR3 length is 13 residues. The V and J ends lost 6 bases and 13 bases respectively, with 16 bases between them. Here the CDR3 reads CASRAQVNLPLHF. The CDR3 DNA follows: TGTGCCAGCAGGGCGCAGGTCAACTTGCCCCTCCACTTT.

The rearrangement uses TRBV5-1 and TRBJ1-1; 8 positions agree with TRBD1. From germline, CDR1 is SGHRS and CDR2 YFSETQ. CDR3 length equals 16 residues. The V and J ends lost 4 bases and 2 bases, in that order; junction bases with no gene match: 10. CDR3 sequence (DNA): TGCGCCAGCAGCCGGACAGGGACTCAGGCAAACACTGAAGCTTTCTTT. It yields the protein CASSRTGTQANTEAFF.

Comment on this clone: Within the sample, other DNA sequences also encode this same CDR3. The rearrangement uses TRBV7-2 and TRBJ2-2, with TRBD1 matching 9 bases. Germline V CDR1 and CDR2: SGHTA, FQGNSA. The CDR3 has 14 residues. The ends lost 3 bases at V and 6 bases at J; junction bases unmatched: 2. Here the CDR3 DNA reads TGTGCCAGCAGCTTGGACAGGGGTCCCGGGGAGCTGTTTTTT. Its protein product is CASSLDRGPGELFF.

This clone has just a few counts. The rearrangement uses TRBV30 and TRBJ1-4; D unresolved. This CDR3 has 12 amino acids. Trimming took 2 bases from V and 8 from J, leaving 9 bases between them. Germline-derived CDR1 and CDR2 are GTSNPN and SVGIG (reference sequence). The CDR3 bases are TGTGCCTGGAGTCGAGGGTGGGAAAAACTGTTTTTT. This sequence encodes CAWSRGWEKLFF.